The 18 T cell receptor beta chains given below trace back to one sample, sequenced in a study of blood T cell repertoires in COVID-19 (dated by TCRdb to about 2020). Libraries came from the immunoSEQ multiplex PCR assay. Sourced from immuneACCESS, this table was stored by TCRdb with only in-frame sequences that have V and J called. A share of the clones is absent; for the studies checked, an unresolved V gene accounts for under half, and the remainder has no known explanation. The sample table shows some 200,000 clones, and roughly 85% are seen once. The ten largest clones capture less than 9% of the sample. Specimen: peripheral blood. The receptor set was obtained from a woman aged 60-70 years with acute or convalescent COVID-19.

V gene TRBV5-4 combines with J gene TRBJ2-1, with 10 positions matching TRBD2. This CDR3 is built from 17 residues. Per the germline V gene, CDR1 is SGHNT and CDR2 is YYREEE (reference sequence). With V trimmed by 3 bases and J by 3 bases, 9 bases remained unmatched. CDR3 in amino acids: CASSSIGLAASYNEQFF. CDR3 nucleotide sequence: TGTGCCAGCAGCTCTATAGGACTAGCGGCCAGCTACAATGAGCAGTTCTTC.

This clone has a single count. The chain uses TRBV6-5 and TRBJ2-1, with a weak D call TRBD2 (6 bases). Germline assignment: CDR1 MNHEY and CDR2 SVGAGI. V lost 5 bases, J lost 14 bases, and 19 bases lay in between. The length of the CDR3 is 13 residues. CDR3 in DNA: TGTGCCAGCAGTAGCCGTGGTAGCGGCCAGAAGTTCTTC. This codes for CASSSRGSGQKFF.

This clone was counted once. This chain joins TRBV28 and TRBJ2-3, with 12 bases fitting TRBD2. Germline V lookup: CDR1 MDHEN, CDR2 SYDVKM. V shed 6 bases and J 4 bases; nucleotides not matched to a gene: 8. The CDR3 is 16 amino acids. The CDR3 bases are TGTGCCAGCAGACTCGGGACTAGCGGGCTCTCAGATACGCAGTATTTT. Its translation is CASRLGTSGLSDTQYF.

The chain links TRBV3-1 (or the pseudogene TRBV3-2) to TRBJ2-1, with a possible D match to TRBD2 (6 bases). The CDR3 totals 16 residues. Germline CDR1 is LGHDT and CDR2 is YNNKEL (reference sequence). Trimming cost V 0 bases and J 0 bases, with 9 bases left between them. The CDR3 region is CASSQEAGFSYNEQFF. The DNA of the CDR3 is TGTGCCAGCAGCCAAGAGGCGGGATTCTCCTACAATGAGCAGTTCTTC.

The rearrangement links TRBV5-1 to TRBJ1-6; weak D call: TRBD1 (6 bases). The CDR3 extends over 15 amino acids. Trimming cost V 0 bases and J 9 bases, with 13 bases left between them. Per the germline V gene, CDR1 is SGHRS and CDR2 is YFSETQ. Here the CDR3 reads CASSLVPGEGSPLHF. DNA of the CDR3: TGCGCCAGCAGCTTGGTGCCAGGGGAAGGTTCACCCCTCCACTTT.

This chain connects TRBV15 to TRBJ1-3, with 7 bases aligning to TRBD1. The CDR3 contains 17 residues. Losses at the gene ends were 5 bases for V and 0 bases for J; bases not matched to a gene: 10. Germline-derived CDR1 and CDR2 are LNHNV and YYDKDF (reference sequence). The CDR3 loop reads CATSGPDRSSSGNTIYF. CDR3 nucleotide sequence: TGTGCCACCAGCGGCCCGGACAGGTCGAGCTCTGGAAACACCATATATTTT. The full variable domain, in which reference TRBV15 and TRBJ1-3 provide the parts outside the CDR3, is DAMVIQNPRYQVTQFGKPVTLSCSQTLNHNVMYWYQQKSSQAPKLLFHYYDKDFNNEADTPDNFQSRRPNTSFCFLDIRSPGLGDTAMYLCATSGPDRSSSGNTIYFGEGSWLTVV.

The CDR3 is CASNPQGARDQPQHF. The DNA of the CDR3 is TGTGCCAGTAACCCACAGGGGGCGAGGGATCAGCCCCAGCATTTT. The chain carries TRBV19 and TRBJ1-5; 9 nucleotides agree with TRBD1. V was clipped by 7 bases and J by 5 bases; unmatched bases: 9. The CDR3 length is 15 residues. Germline V gene lookup returns CDR1 LNHDA and CDR2 SQIVND (reference sequence).

This chain connects TRBV10-2 to TRBJ1-1, with D possibly matching TRBD1 (6 bases). CDR1 is WSHSY and CDR2 is SAAADI in the germline V gene. V was pared by 8 bases and J by 4 bases, with 20 bases between. CDR3 length equals 15 residues. The CDR3 sequence is CASARGAGVATEAFF. As DNA, the CDR3 is TGCGCCAGCGCCCGAGGGGCAGGGGTTGCCACTGAAGCTTTCTTT.

The chain combines TRBV5-1 with TRBJ2-3; D perhaps matches TRBD1 (6 bases). The CDR3 is 17 amino acids. V was cut by 0 bases and J by 0 bases, with 14 bases left in between. Per germline, CDR1 SGHRS and CDR2 YFSETQ. The CDR3 DNA sequence: TGCGCCAGCAGCTTGGTCGGACAGCCTGTTAGCACAGATACGCAGTATTTT. Protein sequence: CASSLVGQPVSTDTQYF. Based on the CDR3 plus reference TRBV5-1 and TRBJ2-3, the full variable domain is KAGVTQTPRYLIKTRGQQVTLSCSPISGHRSVSWYQQTPGQGLQFLFEYFSETQRNKGNFPGRFSGRQFSNSRSEMNVSTLELGDSALYLCASSLVGQPVSTDTQYFGPGTRLTVL.

This chain uses TRBV6-6 with TRBJ1-2; D is undetermined. Trimming removed 5 bases at V and 8 bases at J, with 9 bases between. CDR3 size: 11 residues. Germline assignment: CDR1 MNHNY and CDR2 SVGAGI (reference sequence). The CDR3 region is CASSTGSGYTF. The CDR3, as DNA: TGTGCCAGCAGTACCGGGAGCGGCTACACCTTC.

The chain has TRBV6-1 and TRBJ2-3, with D maybe TRBD2 (5 bases). CDR3 size: 13 residues. CDR1 and CDR2 (germline): MNHNS, SASEGT. V dropped 1 base and J dropped 7 bases, with 9 bases sitting between them. Written as DNA, the CDR3 is TGTGCCAGCAGTGAAGTCGCGGGTTATACGCAGTATTTT. Translated: CASSEVAGYTQYF.

This clone was counted a few times. The chain carries TRBV4-1 and TRBJ1-1; D remains unclear. This CDR3 comprises 15 residues. V dropped 0 bases and J dropped 0 bases, with 8 bases sitting between them. Germline-derived CDR1 and CDR2 are MGHRA and YSYEKL. The DNA for the CDR3 is TGCGCCAGCAGCCAAGATCCGGAGGTGAACACTGAAGCTTTCTTT. Its translation: CASSQDPEVNTEAFF.

The chain links TRBV28 to TRBJ2-7, with a weak D call TRBD2 (7 bases). Trimming removed 7 bases from V and 9 bases from J, with 22 bases in between. The CDR3 covers 14 residues. Germline CDR1 MDHEN, CDR2 SYDVKM. The CDR3: CASTGGRTPYMQYF. CDR3 in DNA: TGTGCCAGCACCGGGGGGCGTACCCCTTACATGCAGTACTTC.

This chain joins TRBV11-2 and TRBJ2-1; 7 bases are shared with TRBD2. This CDR3 has 17 residues. Germline CDR1 SGHAT, CDR2 FQNNGV. Losses at the gene ends were 1 base for V and 5 bases for J; bases not matched to a gene: 11. CDR3 coding DNA: TGTGCCAGCAGCTTAGCCGGGAGGCTCAGTAAGAACAATGAGCAGTTCTTC. It yields the protein CASSLAGRLSKNNEQFF.

In its sample, this clone was seen a few times. This chain uses TRBV11-3 with TRBJ1-6; D ambiguous. CDR3 length equals 14 residues. Looked up from germline, CDR1 is SGHNT and CDR2 is YENEEA. V was trimmed by 2 bases and J by 13 bases, leaving 15 bases between them. CDR3 sequence: CASSLYSLKTPLHF. The CDR3 DNA sequence: TGTGCCAGCAGCTTATACAGCCTGAAGACGCCCCTCCACTTT.

The gene calls are TRBV5-4 and TRBJ2-3, with 8 bases fitting TRBD2. Germline-derived CDR1 and CDR2 are SGHNT and YYREEE (reference sequence). CDR3 length: 18 amino acids. After removal of 1 base from V and 0 bases from J, the junction contained 10 bases not matched to a gene. Here the CDR3 DNA reads TGTGCCAGCAGCTTGATCGCGGGAGGTATTACTAGCACAGATACGCAGTATTTT. Translation gives CASSLIAGGITSTDTQYF.

The genes are TRBV6-5 and TRBJ2-1; 10 bases align to TRBD2. The CDR3 is 15 residues long. Germline V gene data show CDR1 as MNHEY and CDR2 as SVGAGI. With V trimmed by 2 bases and J by 6 bases, 4 bases remained unmatched. CDR3 loop: CASSYRLAGVNEQFF. The CDR3 nucleotides are TGTGCCAGCAGTTACAGGCTAGCGGGAGTCAATGAGCAGTTCTTC.

V is TRBV5-1 and J is TRBJ2-7, with 7 bases fitting TRBD2. The CDR3 runs to 15 residues. The junction had 12 bases not matched to a gene; V was cut back by 2 bases and J by 7 bases. Germline lookup yields CDR1 SGHRS and CDR2 YFSETQ. CDR3 sequence: CASSLTSVGLGEQYF. CDR3 bases: TGCGCCAGCAGCTTAACTAGCGTGGGGTTGGGGGAGCAGTACTTC.